Listed below are T cell receptor beta chains from one sample, sequenced in a study of blood T cell repertoires in COVID-19. Assay: immunoSEQ multiplex PCR; the TCRdb copy retains only in-frame clones and omits some. The sample has just over 250,000 clones; about 80% are singletons. The sequenced material came from PBMCs or T cells enriched from blood (not recorded which). These receptors were taken from a man aged 25 to 40 with acute COVID-19. Both conserved end residues are part of each CDR3. Each record gives: clone size, J gene, V gene, D gene, CDR3 DNA, CDR3 protein. The D gene is left open where the match is weak. Rows give clone size only sometimes, using once, few, many, or a class for an expanded clone.

.,TRBJ1-5,TRBV19,.,TGTGCCAGTAGTATAGGCGGGGCTCGAAGCAATCAGCCCCAGCATTTT,CASSIGGARSNQPQHF
few,TRBJ2-2,TRBV15,.,TGTGCCACCAGCAGAGGATGGTCAGGCTTCTCCAACACCGGGGAGCTGTTTTTT,CATSRGWSGFSNTGELFF
.,TRBJ2-1,TRBV28,TRBD2,TGTGCCAGCAGCCCTAGCGGGGGGGCCAATGAGCAGTTCTTC,CASSPSGGANEQFF
.,TRBJ2-2,TRBV18,.,TGTGCCAGCTCACCAGTGTCAGTCGCGAACACCGGGGAGCTGTTTTTT,CASSPVSVANTGELFF
.,TRBJ1-1,TRBV6-5,TRBD1,TGTGCCAGCAGTCGTAACAGGGGAACTGGCACTGAAGCTTTCTTT,CASSRNRGTGTEAFF
.,TRBJ2-5,TRBV23-1,.,TGCGCCAGCAGCTCCTGCCTAGCGCCTGTTTTGGAGACCCAGTACTTC,CASSSCLAPVLETQYF
.,TRBJ2-1,TRBV5-1,TRBD2,TGTGCCAGCAGCCCAGGACTCACCGGGGGGTACAATGAGCAGTTCTTC,CASSPGLTGGYNEQFF
.,TRBJ2-3,TRBV11-2,.,TGTGCCAGCAAGACCGGGGAGGGCACAGATACGCAGTATTTT,CASKTGEGTDTQYF
.,TRBJ2-2,TRBV6-4,TRBD1,TGTGCCAGCAGGGAGACAGGGGTAGACACCGGGGAGCTGTTTTTT,CASRETGVDTGELFF
.,TRBJ2-5,TRBV5-1,.,TGTGCCAGCAGCCTAGACTTAATGAGGAGGGAGACCCAGTACTTC,CASSLDLMRRETQYF
.,TRBJ1-1,TRBV9,TRBD1,TGTGCCAGCAGCCAATACAACAGGGGGAGCACTGAAGCTTTCTTT,CASSQYNRGSTEAFF
.,TRBJ1-2,TRBV4-1,.,TGCGCCAGCAGCCCAAAAACCGACAGCAGTCATGGCTACACCTTC,CASSPKTDSSHGYTF
.,TRBJ2-3,TRBV27,.,TGTGCCAGCAGTTTATCTTATAACAGAGCTCGGGATACGCAGTATTTT,CASSLSYNRARDTQYF
.,TRBJ1-6,TRBV25-1,.,TGTGCCAGCAGTGAACTAACAGGGCTAATAAATTCACCCCTCCACTTT,CASSELTGLINSPLHF
.,TRBJ1-5,TRBV6-6,.,TGTGCCAGCAGTTACTTGGCAGGTGGACAGCCCCAGCATTTT,CASSYLAGGQPQHF
.,TRBJ2-2,TRBV7-2,TRBD2,TGTGCCAGCAGCACCGCGAGGCTAGCGGGGGGGGCCACCGGGGAGCTGTTTTTT,CASSTARLAGGATGELFF
.,TRBJ2-1,TRBV5-1,.,TGCGCCAGCGGCACTACGAGCTCCTACAATGAGCAGTTCTTC,CASGTTSSYNEQFF
.,TRBJ2-1,TRBV2,TRBD2,TGTGCCAGCAGTGACCCCAGCGGGAGGAATTACAATGAGCAGTTCTTC,CASSDPSGRNYNEQFF
.,TRBJ1-6,TRBV6-4,.,TGTGCCAGCAGTGACATACAGGGTTCGGATTCACCCCTCCACTTT,CASSDIQGSDSPLHF
.,TRBJ1-5,TRBV15,TRBD1,TGTGCCACCAGCAGAACAGGGGGAAGCAATCAGCCCCAGCATTTT,CATSRTGGSNQPQHF
.,TRBJ2-2,TRBV5-6,TRBD1,TGTGCCAGCAGCTTGGTAGGGGGCGCTTACGGGGAGCTGTTTTTT,CASSLVGGAYGELFF
once,TRBJ1-1,TRBV5-1,TRBD1,TGTGCCAGCAGCTCAACTACAGGGGGCTTTGACACTGAAGCTTTCTTT,CASSSTTGGFDTEAFF
few,TRBJ1-1,TRBV30,.,TGTGCCTGGAGTGTACGTCTAACAGGAAGGGACACTGAAGCTTTCTTT,CAWSVRLTGRDTEAFF
.,TRBJ1-2,TRBV5-4,TRBD1,TGTGCCAGCAGCCGAACCCCAAAAGACAGGGGGCTGAATGGCTACACCTTC,CASSRTPKDRGLNGYTF
.,TRBJ1-3,TRBV28,.,TGTGCCAGCAGTCAGGGCCCTGGAAACACCATATATTTT,CASSQGPGNTIYF
.,TRBJ1-2,TRBV7-2,.,TGTGCCAGCAGCTTACTTCTATCTGTTGGGCACACCGGAACCCCCTACACCTTC,CASSLLLSVGHTGTPYTF
once,TRBJ2-5,TRBV3-1/TRBV3-2,.,TGTGCCAGCAGCCTAGGACTAGGGGGGACCCAGTACTTC,CASSLGLGGTQYF
.,TRBJ1-1,TRBV9,TRBD1,TGTGCCAGCAGCCCCAATCAGAACTCCGGGACAGGTTTAGGTGGAAACACTGAAGCTTTCTTT,CASSPNQNSGTGLGGNTEAFF
.,TRBJ1-1,TRBV19,.,TGTGCCAGTAGAGCTGGTTTGAACACTGAAGCTTTCTTT,CASRAGLNTEAFF
.,TRBJ2-5,TRBV28,.,TGTGCCAGCAGTGCTTACAGGTTCCGAGAGACCCAGTACTTC,CASSAYRFRETQYF
.,TRBJ2-3,TRBV6-1,.,TGTGCCAGCAGTGAAGATCAGGGGTCTGGGGCTGATACGCAGTATTTT,CASSEDQGSGADTQYF
.,TRBJ2-6,TRBV7-8,.,TGTGCCAGCAGCAAGACGACTAGATCTGGGGCCAACGTCCTGACTTTC,CASSKTTRSGANVLTF
.,TRBJ2-1,TRBV4-1,TRBD2,TGCGCCAGCAGAAACCGACTAGCGGGAGGGCCTGACAATGAGCAGTTCTTC,CASRNRLAGGPDNEQFF
.,TRBJ2-3,TRBV9,TRBD2,TGTGCCAGCAGCCCGAGACTAGCGGGGGCATCTAGCACAGATACGCAGTATTTT,CASSPRLAGASSTDTQYF
.,TRBJ1-1,TRBV11-3,.,TGTGCCAGCAGCCCCGGGGGGGGATTGAACACTGAAGCTTTCTTT,CASSPGGGLNTEAFF
few,TRBJ1-5,TRBV28,.,TGTGCCAGCAGTTTAGCACAGGTAGATAGCAATCAGCCCCAGCATTTT,CASSLAQVDSNQPQHF
.,TRBJ1-1,TRBV29-1,TRBD1,TGCAGCGTTGCCCTCGGGACAGGGGACACTGAAGCTTTCTTT,CSVALGTGDTEAFF
.,TRBJ2-2,TRBV28,.,TGTGCCAGCAGCCCCCTTCAGGGGGGGAACACCGGGGAGCTGTTTTTT,CASSPLQGGNTGELFF
.,TRBJ1-2,TRBV5-4,.,TGTGCCAGCAGCCCGGGACAAGACTATGGCTACACCTTC,CASSPGQDYGYTF
few,TRBJ1-5,TRBV28,TRBD1,TGTGCCAGCAGGGGGACAGGGAATCAGCCCCAGCATTTT,CASRGTGNQPQHF
once,TRBJ1-1,TRBV28,TRBD1,TGTGCCAGCAGCCAGGGGGGAGCCTTAAACACTGAAGCTTTCTTT,CASSQGGALNTEAFF
.,TRBJ2-1,TRBV6-5,TRBD1,TGTGCCAGCAGTTACAGGGGGCTAGATGAGCAGTTCTTC,CASSYRGLDEQFF
.,TRBJ1-1,TRBV5-1,TRBD1,TGCGCCAGCAGCCCCGAATGGACAGGGATGAACACTGAAGCTTTCTTT,CASSPEWTGMNTEAFF
.,TRBJ1-1,TRBV6-1,TRBD1,TGTGCCAGCAGTGACGGACAGGGGAGCACTGAAGCTTTCTTT,CASSDGQGSTEAFF
.,TRBJ2-1,TRBV5-1,TRBD1,TGCGCCAGCAGCTTGAGAGGGGACAGTATGAGTGAGCAGTTCTTC,CASSLRGDSMSEQFF
.,TRBJ2-1,TRBV5-1,.,TGCGCCAGCAGCTTGGGGGCAGGCCAGGATGAGCAGTTCTTC,CASSLGAGQDEQFF
.,TRBJ2-5,TRBV29-1,TRBD1,TGCAGCGCCCGGGGACAGGGTGAGACCCAGTACTTC,CSARGQGETQYF
.,TRBJ2-1,TRBV19,TRBD2,TGTGCCAGTAGTATGTCCCTAGCGGGAGGGAATGAGCAGTTCTTC,CASSMSLAGGNEQFF
.,TRBJ1-5,TRBV11-2,TRBD1,TGTGCCAGCAGCTCCATAACAGGGGGCGCAAACTCTAGGCAGCCCCAGCATTTT,CASSSITGGANSRQPQHF
.,TRBJ1-2,TRBV7-9,.,TGTGCCAGCAGCCCGATGGCGGTGAGTCGACTCGGAAATGGCTACACCTTC,CASSPMAVSRLGNGYTF